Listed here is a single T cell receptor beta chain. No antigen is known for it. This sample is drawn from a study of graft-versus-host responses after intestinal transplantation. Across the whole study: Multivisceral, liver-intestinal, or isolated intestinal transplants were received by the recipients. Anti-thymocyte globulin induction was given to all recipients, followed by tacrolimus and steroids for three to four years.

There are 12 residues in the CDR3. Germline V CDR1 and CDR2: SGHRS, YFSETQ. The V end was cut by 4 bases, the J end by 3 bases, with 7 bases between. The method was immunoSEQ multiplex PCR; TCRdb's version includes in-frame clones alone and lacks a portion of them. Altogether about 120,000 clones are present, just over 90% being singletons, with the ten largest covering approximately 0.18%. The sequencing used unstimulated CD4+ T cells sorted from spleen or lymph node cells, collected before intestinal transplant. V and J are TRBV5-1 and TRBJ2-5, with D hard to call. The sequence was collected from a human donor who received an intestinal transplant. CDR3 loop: CASSITEETQYF. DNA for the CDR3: TGCGCCAGCAGCATCACGGAAGAGACCCAGTACTTC.